This T cell receptor (beta chain) was found in a study of technical replicates of blood from a few donors. Only in-frame clones appear in the TCRdb table, and some are missing; sequencing was by immunoSEQ multiplex PCR. The table lists around 83,000 clones, more than 90% of them singletons. The CDR3 spans 16 residues. Deletions cut 1 base from V and 1 base from J, with 10 bases between. The germline gives CDR1 MNHEY, CDR2 SMNVEV (reference sequence). The receptor was isolated from a human donor in good health. This chain joins TRBV27 and TRBJ2-2, with D possibly being TRBD1 (5 bases). The sequencing sample was made of T cells isolated from PBMCs. The CDR3 DNA follows: TGTGCCAGCAGTTTATTCATTAGGGGGAACACCGGGGAGCTGTTTTTT. Its translation: CASSLFIRGNTGELFF.